One T cell receptor (beta chain) is described in this entry. Assay: immunoSEQ multiplex PCR; the TCRdb copy retains only in-frame clones and omits some. The sample lists more than 3,500 clones, 55% to 60% occurring once. The data stem from a study of tumor-infiltrating lymphocytes in localized non-small cell lung cancer. Germline V gene sequence: CDR1 MDHEN, CDR2 SYDVKM. CDR3 size: 11 residues. The V and J ends lost 5 bases and 7 bases respectively, with 9 bases between them. What was sequenced was uninvolved lung tissue not adjacent to the tumor. The sequence came from a human donor with non-small cell lung cancer. The J gene is TRBJ2-7, the V gene TRBV28, with unresolved D. The CDR3 sequence: CASSPREEQYF. In DNA, the CDR3 is TGTGCCAGCAGTCCCCGAGAGGAGCAGTACTTC.